Included here is one T cell receptor (beta chain) sequence, with context. Its target antigen remains unknown. No much larger clonotype is one base removed from it; base qualities were not supplied. The time point label, read with the paper, signifies: resected brain tissue, or blood drawn just prior to surgery. The surgery cases that showed the highest brain T cell transcript signatures were chosen for TCR beta chain sequencing of brain tissue, and of blood when it was available. Prior to surgery, the patients had been treated with at least one anti-epileptic drug. The TCR-sequenced patients were children whose drug-resistant epilepsy was caused by tuberous sclerosis complex, focal cortical dysplasia, Rasmussen encephalitis or hemimegalencephaly. The Monarch genomic DNA purification kit was used to extract bulk genomic DNA from unsorted brain tissue and whole blood. This sample was included in a study of brain T cells in children with intractable seizures (dated by TCRdb to the early 2020s). As for the study more broadly: Resected brain tissue from some 53 pediatric epilepsy surgery cases was first screened for immune gene transcripts using a NanoString immunology panel. About 70% of the 12 selected surgery cases also had pre-surgery blood sequenced, which left four cases with brain tissue only.

Overall results and qualifications from the work: The patients' HCMV serostatus was not known, and viral specificity was inferred solely from CDR3 sequence similarity. Because pre- and post-surgery blood were sequenced to different depths, clones absent from the pre-surgery sample may reflect undersampling.

TCR beta chain sequences were generated from genomic DNA using the immunoSEQ assay. The paper's data handling went like this. Any CDR3 sequence that did not begin with the conserved framework cysteine at position 104 was removed by hand. To get clonality, the normalized Shannon's Diversity Index was subtracted from one, giving values from 0 (maximal diversity) to 1 (oligoclonal). Differences in the frequency of the same CDR3 between samples, such as brain versus blood, were assessed with chi-squared comparison-of-proportions tests. Public clonotypes were identified through searches of immuneACCESS, and similarity to known antiviral clonotypes was evaluated with the VDJdb browser. TCRdb holds this immuneACCESS table with in-frame rearrangements only. Some clones are missing; in checked studies, unresolved V genes explain under half, and the rest has no known cause. D and trimming come from the DNA, and the V and J calls and clone size come from that table. Here the sample has tens of thousands of clones; roughly 91% occur a single time. Over 1.5% of the sample is held by the ten biggest clonotypes.

V is pared back by 4 bases and J by 4 bases, with 15 bases lying between the germline termini. The CDR3 runs 15 amino acids, cysteine and phenylalanine included. This entry keeps only the CDR3 DNA: 45 bases, framed from base 1. For CDR1 and CDR2, the germline V gene lists KGHDR and SFDVKD. The chain joins TRBV24-1 to TRBJ1-2; no D gene can be assigned with confidence. Sequenced here: peripheral blood, sampled at surgery. The receptor was isolated from a boy younger than two with tuberous sclerosis and intractable seizures. CDR3 region: CATSEKTRLVYGYTF. The DNA sequence follows: TGTGCCACCAGTGAGAAGACAAGACTGGTCTATGGCTACACCTTC.